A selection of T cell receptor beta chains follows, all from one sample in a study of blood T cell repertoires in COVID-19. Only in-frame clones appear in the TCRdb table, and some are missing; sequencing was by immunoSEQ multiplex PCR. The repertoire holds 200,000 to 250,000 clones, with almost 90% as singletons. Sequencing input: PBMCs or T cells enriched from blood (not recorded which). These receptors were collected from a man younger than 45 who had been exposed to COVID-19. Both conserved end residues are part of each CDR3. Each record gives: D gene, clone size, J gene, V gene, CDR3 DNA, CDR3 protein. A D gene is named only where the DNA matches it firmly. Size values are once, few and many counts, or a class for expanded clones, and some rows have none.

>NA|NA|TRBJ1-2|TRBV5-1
TGCGCCAGCAGCCCGGACAGATTCTATGGCTACACCTTC
CASSPDRFYGYTF
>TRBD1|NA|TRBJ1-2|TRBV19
TGTGCCAGTAGTGGACAGGGGCTCAACTATGGCTACACCTTC
CASSGQGLNYGYTF
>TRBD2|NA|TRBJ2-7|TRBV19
TGTGCCAGTGGGAGTCGCGGGGGGACCTACGAGCAGTACTTC
CASGSRGGTYEQYF
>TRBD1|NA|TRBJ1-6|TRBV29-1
TGCAGCGTTAGCCCGACAGGGTTTGATTCACCCCTCCACTTT
CSVSPTGFDSPLHF
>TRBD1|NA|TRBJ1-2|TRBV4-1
TGCGCCAGCAGTCTACAGGGGGCGGATTTTGGCTACACCTTC
CASSLQGADFGYTF
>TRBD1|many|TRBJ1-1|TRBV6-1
TGTGCCAGCAGTGAAGGGGACAGCAACACTGAAGCTTTCTTT
CASSEGDSNTEAFF
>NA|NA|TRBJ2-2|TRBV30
TGTGCCTGGAGTGTACGTTTAGGCGGAAACACCGGGGAGCTGTTTTTT
CAWSVRLGGNTGELFF
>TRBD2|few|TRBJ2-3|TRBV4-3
TGCGCCAGCAGCCAACGTCGAGAACAAAGGGCTAGCGGTCGGACAGATACGCAGTATTTT
CASSQRREQRASGRTDTQYF
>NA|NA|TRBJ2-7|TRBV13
TGTGCCAGCAGCTTAGACAGTGGAGAGCAGTACTTC
CASSLDSGEQYF
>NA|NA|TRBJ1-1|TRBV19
TGTGCCAGTAGTCGGAGGCAGGGGTTGAACACTGAAGCTTTCTTT
CASSRRQGLNTEAFF
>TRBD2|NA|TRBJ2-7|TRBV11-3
TGTGCCAGCAGCTCCGGACTAGCGGGTGCCTACGAGCAGTACTTC
CASSSGLAGAYEQYF
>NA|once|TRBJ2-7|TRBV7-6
TGTGCCAGCAGCACCGGTTGGTACGAGCAGTACTTC
CASSTGWYEQYF
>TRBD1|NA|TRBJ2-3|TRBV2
TGTGCCAGCAGTCGACAGGGGGCGGGAGATACGCAGTATTTT
CASSRQGAGDTQYF
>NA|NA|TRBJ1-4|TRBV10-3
TGTGCCATCGGGCAGGGTAGTGAAAAACTGTTTTTT
CAIGQGSEKLFF
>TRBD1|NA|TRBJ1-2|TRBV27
TGTGCCAGCAGTCCAGGGACAGGAGAGGACTATGGCTACACCTTC
CASSPGTGEDYGYTF
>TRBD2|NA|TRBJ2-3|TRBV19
TGTGCCAGTAAAGCGTTAGCGGGAGAGGCAGATACGCAGTATTTT
CASKALAGEADTQYF
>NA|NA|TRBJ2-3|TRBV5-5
TGTGCCAGCAGCTCCGGCCCGGGACTGGGGAGCACAGATACGCAGTATTTT
CASSSGPGLGSTDTQYF
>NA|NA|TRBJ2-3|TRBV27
TGTGCCAGCAGCCCGAACGCAGCAGGGTTCCAGATAACAGATACGCAGTATTTT
CASSPNAAGFQITDTQYF
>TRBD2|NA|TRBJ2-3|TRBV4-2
TGTGCCAGCAGCCGGCGACTAGCGGGGGCCAACACAGATACGCAGTATTTT
CASSRRLAGANTDTQYF
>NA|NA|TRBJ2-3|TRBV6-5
TGTGCCAGCAGTTACACGAGCGGAAACACAGATACGCAGTATTTT
CASSYTSGNTDTQYF
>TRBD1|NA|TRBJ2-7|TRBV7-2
TGTGCCAGCAGCCTGGGACAGGGCGTGGGAGAGCAGTACTTC
CASSLGQGVGEQYF